The text below deals with one T cell receptor beta chain. This entry is derived from a study of OX40 agonist ivuxolimab in advanced cancers. Study-level information: The study reported partial responses in three patients: one hepatocellular carcinoma, two cutaneous melanoma.

CDR3 length: 18 residues. Trimming at V came to 2 bases and at J to 4 bases, leaving 12 bases not matched to a gene. Germline V gene data show CDR1 as SGHTA and CDR2 as FQGNSA. The assay was immunoSEQ multiplex PCR, and TCRdb's table has in-frame clones only and misses some. This repertoire shows about 140,000 clones, just over 90% found once; its top ten account for roughly 1%. Sequencing was performed on CD4+ or CD8+ T cells sorted from blood, taken in a trial of the OX40 agonist ivuxolimab. This rearrangement joins TRBV7-2 to TRBJ2-2, with 8 bases fitting TRBD1. The sequence came from an adult with an advanced solid tumor such as melanoma, head and neck, liver or kidney cancer. The DNA of the CDR3 is TGTGCCAGCAGCTTAAGTTGGCAGGGGACAGGAGGCACCGGGGAGCTGTTTTTT. Amino acid sequence: CASSLSWQGTGGTGELFF.